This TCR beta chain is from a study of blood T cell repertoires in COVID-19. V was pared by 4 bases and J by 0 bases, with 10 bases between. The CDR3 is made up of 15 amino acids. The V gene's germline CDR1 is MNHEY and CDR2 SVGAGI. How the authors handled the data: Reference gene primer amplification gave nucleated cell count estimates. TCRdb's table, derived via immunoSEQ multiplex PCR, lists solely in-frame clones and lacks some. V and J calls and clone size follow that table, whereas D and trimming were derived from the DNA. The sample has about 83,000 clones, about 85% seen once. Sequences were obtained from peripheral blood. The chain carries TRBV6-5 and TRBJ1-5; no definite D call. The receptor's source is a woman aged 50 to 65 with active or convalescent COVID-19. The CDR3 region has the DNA TGTGCCAGCAGTTTATTACGGTATAGCAATCAGCCCCAGCATTTT. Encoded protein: CASSLLRYSNQPQHF.